What follows are 15 T cell receptor beta chains derived from one specimen sequenced in a study of human versus mouse CDR3 diversity and MHC coevolution. The assay was immunoSEQ multiplex PCR, and TCRdb's table has in-frame clones only and misses some. The table has tens of thousands of clones, about 93% seen once; the top ten hold 1.3% to 1.5%. The sample consisted of naive CD4+ T cells from blood. Subset in this sample: CD45RO-negative CD62L-positive naive CD4 T cells. The receptor set was obtained from a person between 25 and 70 years old in good health.

The chain is built from TRBV19 and TRBJ2-2, with D maybe TRBD2 (7 bases). From germline, CDR1 is LNHDA and CDR2 SQIVND (reference sequence). With 10 bases removed from V and 6 bases from J, the gap between germline ends came to 15 bases. This CDR3 has 13 residues. The CDR3: CAIFLGGAGELFF. The CDR3 DNA reads TGTGCCATTTTCCTAGGGGGGGCCGGGGAGCTGTTTTTT.

J is TRBJ2-7 and V is TRBV6-1; D perhaps matches TRBD2 (6 bases). Per germline, CDR1 MNHNS and CDR2 SASEGT. Trimming shortened V by 2 bases and J by 3 bases, and 8 bases separated the two germline ends. The CDR3 totals 13 residues. The CDR3 bases are TGTGCCAGCAGTGAATACGGGGGCTACGAGCAGTACTTC. It encodes CASSEYGGYEQYF.

The chain joins TRBV30 to TRBJ2-5; 8 bases map to TRBD2. The CDR3 has 12 amino acids. Germline V gene data show CDR1 as GTSNPN and CDR2 as SVGIG (reference sequence). After removal of 3 bases from V and 5 bases from J, the junction contained 2 bases not matched to a gene. CDR3 residues: CAWRGGGETQYF. The CDR3 nucleotides read TGTGCCTGGAGGGGCGGGGGGGAGACCCAGTACTTC.

The V call is TRBV7-2, the J call TRBJ2-5, with TRBD2 matching over 8 bases. CDR3 length equals 15 residues. The ends lost 5 bases at V and 5 bases at J; junction bases unmatched: 10. Germline CDR1 is SGHTA and CDR2 is FQGNSA. CDR3 DNA sequence: TGTGCCAGCAGCGCCGGGACTCCGGGGGGGGAGACCCAGTACTTC. Its protein product is CASSAGTPGGETQYF.

This chain's CDR3 is CASSSPPTLLGYTF. Written as DNA, the CDR3 is TGTGCCAGCAGCTCACCGCCAACCCTACTGGGCTACACCTTC. V usage is TRBV5-4 and J usage is TRBJ1-2, with D uncertain. Trimming shortened V by 3 bases and J by 8 bases, and 17 bases separated the two germline ends. The germline gives CDR1 SGHNT, CDR2 YYREEE (reference sequence). The CDR3 is 14 residues long.

J is TRBJ2-7 and V is TRBV29-1; a weak D match, TRBD2 (5 bases). Germline V lookup: CDR1 SQVTM, CDR2 ANQGSEA. V gave up 0 bases and J gave up 0 bases, with 15 bases separating them. The CDR3 extends over 16 amino acids. The CDR3 loop is CSVEDHVPGSSYEQYF. CDR3 DNA: TGCAGCGTTGAAGATCATGTCCCGGGGAGCTCCTACGAGCAGTACTTC.

The chain employs TRBV7-3 and TRBJ2-3; D not certain. The V end lost 2 bases, the J end lost 6 bases, and 9 bases lay between the germline ends. The CDR3 loop spans 13 amino acids. Germline lookup yields CDR1 SGHTA and CDR2 FQGTGA. The DNA of the CDR3 is TGTGCCAGCAGCTTAGGTACTCCTGATACGCAGTATTTT. Residues: CASSLGTPDTQYF.

This sequence joins TRBV7-9 and TRBJ1-2; D is unresolved. The CDR3 spans 12 residues. V was pared by 5 bases and J by 2 bases, with 6 bases between. From germline, CDR1 is SEHNR and CDR2 FQNEAQ (reference sequence). CDR3 bases: TGTGCCAGCAGCCGAGAGAACTATGGCTACACCTTC. Protein: CASSRENYGYTF.

This rearrangement joins TRBV30 to TRBJ2-7; weak D call: TRBD1 (6 bases). Germline values: CDR1 GTSNPN, CDR2 SVGIG (reference sequence). The CDR3 consists of 14 residues. This chain's CDR3 is CGYNRDIMMSEQYF. CDR3 sequence (DNA): TGTGGCTACAACCGGGACATAATGATGTCCGAGCAGTACTTC.

The rearrangement joins TRBV6-7 to TRBJ2-2; 11 bases agree with TRBD2. TRBV6-7 is sorted into the ORF group, with uncertain function. The CDR3 is 16 residues long. Trimming cost V 4 bases and J 2 bases; bases outside gene matches: 3. This CDR3 is CASSSGLAGNTGELFF. As DNA, the CDR3 is TGTGCCAGCAGTTCCGGACTAGCGGGCAACACCGGGGAGCTGTTTTTT.

This chain uses TRBV27 with TRBJ1-2; 7 positions agree with TRBD1. The CDR3 length is 14 residues. The ends lost 6 bases at V and 2 bases at J; junction bases unmatched: 6. The germline V gene has CDR1 MNHEY and CDR2 SMNVEV (reference sequence). CDR3 DNA: TGTGCCAGCAGAAGGACAGGCTCCAACTATGGCTACACCTTC. It encodes CASRRTGSNYGYTF.

The chain has TRBV6-5 and TRBJ1-4, with unresolved D. V lost 8 bases to trimming and J lost 8 bases, with 6 bases between them. The CDR3 length is 10 residues. CDR1 and CDR2 from the germline V gene are MNHEY and SVGAGI. CDR3 DNA: TGTGCCAGCGGGGAGGAAAAACTGTTTTTT. Encoded protein: CASGEEKLFF.

The rearrangement joins TRBV7-9 to TRBJ2-5; TRBD1 matches at 7 bases. CDR1 SEHNR and CDR2 FQNEAQ come from the germline V gene (reference sequence). This CDR3 is built from 15 residues. V was clipped by 5 bases and J by 1 base; unmatched bases: 7. CDR3 nucleotides: TGTGCCAGCAGCCTTCAGACAGGGCTCCAAGAGACCCAGTACTTC. Translating it yields CASSLQTGLQETQYF.

This chain links TRBV29-1 with TRBJ1-4; no clear D gene. V was clipped by 6 bases and J by 7 bases, with 15 bases between them. This CDR3 contains 13 residues. Germline V gene lookup returns CDR1 SQVTM and CDR2 ANQGSEA. This CDR3 is CSVDAVSGEKLFF. As DNA, the CDR3 is TGCAGCGTCGACGCGGTTTCCGGTGAAAAACTGTTTTTT.

V usage is TRBV9 and J usage is TRBJ2-5, with 7 bases aligning to TRBD2. Unmatched junction bases numbered 10, after V lost 3 bases and J lost 5 bases. CDR3 size: 15 residues. Germline CDR1 and CDR2: SGDLS and YYNGEE. The chain's CDR3 is CASSETGGLVETQYF. The CDR3 coding sequence is TGTGCCAGCAGCGAGACGGGAGGACTTGTGGAGACCCAGTACTTC.